This T cell receptor beta chain was profiled in a study of blood T cell repertoires in COVID-19. About the study: The United States, Italy and Spain were the sources of the acute and convalescent COVID-19 samples. Sources were T cells, B-cell-depleted T cells, or PBMCs; the material itself was cDNA or gDNA.

In the source study's methods: Cell counts per sample came from amplifying reference gene primers. Only in-frame clones appear in the TCRdb table, and some are missing; sequencing was by immunoSEQ multiplex PCR. D and trimming come from the DNA, and the V and J calls and clone size come from that table. This sample carries 80,000 to 95,000 clones, 89% of them seen once, and the ten largest clones take 3% to 3.5%. This CDR3 is 14 amino acids long. Per germline, CDR1 SGHNT and CDR2 YYREEE (reference sequence). Unmatched junction bases numbered 9, after V lost 10 bases and J lost 3 bases. The sequencing sample was made of peripheral blood. The chain is built from TRBV5-4 and TRBJ1-3, with TRBD1 matching 8 bases. This clonotype originated in a woman in her 70s with acute or convalescent COVID-19. Here the CDR3 reads CAFGSGGIGNTIYF. For the CDR3, the DNA is TGTGCCTTCGGATCAGGGGGCATTGGAAACACCATATATTTT. The full variable domain, completed using reference TRBV5-4 and TRBJ1-3, is ETGVTQSPTHLIKTRGQQVTLRCSSQSGHNTVSWYQQALGQGPQFIFQYYREEENGRGNFPPRFSGLQFPNYSSELNVNALELDDSALYLCAFGSGGIGNTIYFGEGSWLTVV.